Presented here are 5 T cell receptor beta chains from one specimen sequenced in a study of vaccination effects on CD4 cells after COVID-19. The antigens of these receptors remain unknown. The table came from immunoSEQ multiplex PCR; TCRdb's copy has only in-frame clones and leaves some out. The repertoire includes some 31,000 clones, around 79% of them detected once, and under 8% sits in the top ten. Scientists isolated CD4+ T cells after a roughly 9-day culture period ended. From March to December 2020, the person had a SARS-CoV-2 infection that was confirmed by PCR. Every participant took two doses of the BNT162b2 or mRNA-1273 vaccine. The specimen comprised CD4+ T cells from PBMCs cultured without peptide, sampled after COVID-19 vaccination. Receptors were obtained from a human donor who had a prior SARS-CoV-2 infection.

The chain has TRBV6-5 and TRBJ1-4; no reliable D call. This CDR3 spans 13 amino acids. V was shortened by 4 bases and J by 7 bases, with 10 bases between the two germline ends. CDR1 and CDR2 (germline): MNHEY, SVGAGI. The CDR3 is CASSSGNFEKLFF. In DNA form, the CDR3 reads TGTGCCAGCAGTTCGGGGAACTTTGAAAAACTGTTTTTT.

This clone was detected once. The chain combines TRBV11-3 with TRBJ1-1; D not certain. The V gene's germline CDR1 is SGHNT and CDR2 YENEEA. The V gene lost 3 bases and the J gene lost 1 base, with 6 bases spanning the gap. There are 13 residues in the CDR3. The chain's CDR3 is CASSFARNTEAFF. In DNA, the CDR3 is TGTGCCAGCAGCTTTGCGAGGAACACTGAAGCTTTCTTT.

This clone was counted only a few times. This rearrangement joins TRBV7-3 to TRBJ2-1; 9 nucleotides line up with TRBD2. The V gene end was trimmed by 1 base and the J gene end by 8 bases; junction bases not matched to a gene: 9. Germline CDR1 is SGHTA and CDR2 is FQGTGA. The CDR3 is 16 residues long. The DNA of the CDR3 is TGTGCCAGCAGCTTAAGACGCGGGGGGGCCTCGGATGAGCAGTTCTTC. The encoded protein is CASSLRRGGASDEQFF.

The chain uses TRBV5-4 and TRBJ1-2; the D gene is possibly TRBD1 (6 bases). The CDR3 sequence is 12 residues long. V was clipped by 0 bases and J by 8 bases, with 8 bases between them. The germline gives CDR1 SGHNT, CDR2 YYREEE (reference sequence). The chain's CDR3 is CASSLGQGGYTF. The DNA for the CDR3 is TGTGCCAGCAGCTTGGGGCAGGGGGGCTACACCTTC.

The chain is built from TRBV30 and TRBJ1-1, with TRBD1 identical over 7 bases. Germline-derived CDR1 and CDR2 are GTSNPN and SVGIG (reference sequence). The CDR3 contains 13 residues. The V segment lost 3 bases and the J segment 6 bases; nucleotides outside the gene matches: 7. The CDR3 protein is CAWSGRGRSEAFF. Here the CDR3 DNA reads TGTGCCTGGAGCGGCAGGGGGAGGTCTGAAGCTTTCTTT.